Listed below are T cell receptor beta chains from one sample, sequenced in a study of T cell responses to AZD1222 COVID-19 vaccine. The protocol was immunoSEQ multiplex PCR, while the TCRdb copy is restricted to in-frame clones and leaves out a portion. The sample carries 150,000 to 180,000 clones, 75% to 95% recorded once. Sequenced material: peripheral blood, taken on day 0 of AZD1222 vaccination. These receptors all come from an adult in good health. CDR3s include the opening cysteine and the closing phenylalanine or tryptophan. Fields, in order: V gene, D gene, J gene, clone size, CDR3 DNA, CDR3 protein. The D gene is left open where the match is weak. Only part of the rows carry a size: once, few, many, or a class if the clone is expanded.

TRBV15	.	TRBJ2-5	.	TGTGCCACCAGCAGAGAGTACCTTAAAGGGTCGGAGACCCAGTACTTC	CATSREYLKGSETQYF
TRBV2	.	TRBJ2-2	.	TGTGCCAGCATTGGCAGGGCGGCCACCGGGGAGCTGTTTTTT	CASIGRAATGELFF
TRBV4-3	TRBD1	TRBJ2-7	once	TGCGCCAGCAGCCCTGCCGCTCAGGGGGCCTACGAGCAGTACTTC	CASSPAAQGAYEQYF
TRBV5-4	TRBD1	TRBJ2-7	.	TGTGCCAGCAGCTATCCGGGACAGGGCCCCTACGAGCAGTACTTC	CASSYPGQGPYEQYF
TRBV28	TRBD1	TRBJ1-2	few	TGTGCCAGCAGTTCCATAACAGGGGGCACTGGCTACACCTTC	CASSSITGGTGYTF
TRBV15	TRBD2	TRBJ2-1	.	TGTGCCACCAAAAGCGGGAGCTCCTACAATGAGCAGTTCTTC	CATKSGSSYNEQFF
TRBV7-3	.	TRBJ2-7	.	TGTGCCAGCAGCTTAACTGTTCCCTACGAGCAGTACTTC	CASSLTVPYEQYF
TRBV5-4	.	TRBJ1-1	once	TGTGCCAGCAGCTCCGGGTCTTACACTGAAGCTTTCTTT	CASSSGSYTEAFF
TRBV18	.	TRBJ1-1	.	TGTGCCAGCTCACCGCCCGCAGGGGCGAACACTGAAGCTTTCTTT	CASSPPAGANTEAFF
TRBV6-2/TRBV6-3	.	TRBJ1-1	.	TGTGCCAGCAGTTACGAGGGTCTGAACACTGAAGCTTTCTTT	CASSYEGLNTEAFF
TRBV4-2	.	TRBJ2-1	.	TGTGCCAGCAGCCAAGTTAATCTAATCGGGGGCAATGAGCAGTTCTTC	CASSQVNLIGGNEQFF
TRBV2	.	TRBJ2-5	.	TGTGCCAGCTTGCGGGGTGAGACCCAGTACTTC	CASLRGETQYF
TRBV5-8	.	TRBJ1-5	.	TGTGCCAGCAGCTTGATCCGTGATCAGCCCCAGCATTTT	CASSLIRDQPQHF
TRBV5-6	TRBD1	TRBJ2-2	.	TGTGCCAGCAGCCAACCGGGACAGGTTAACACCGGGGAGCTGTTTTTT	CASSQPGQVNTGELFF
TRBV11-2	.	TRBJ2-7	.	TGTGCCAGCAGCTTAGTCACTCAGGGCTTCTACGAGCAGTACTTC	CASSLVTQGFYEQYF
TRBV6-5	.	TRBJ2-7	once	TGTGCCAGCTCCAACAGGGTGGGGGAGCAGTACTTC	CASSNRVGEQYF
TRBV4-1	TRBD1	TRBJ1-4	once	TGCGCCAGCAGCCAAGGACAGGGGAAAGTAACTAATGAAAAACTGTTTTTT	CASSQGQGKVTNEKLFF
TRBV19	.	TRBJ2-6	.	TGTGCCAGTAGAGGAAGGGGCGCTGGGGCCAACGTCCTGACTTTC	CASRGRGAGANVLTF
TRBV7-8	.	TRBJ1-1	.	TGTGCCAGCAGCTTTCGGGTAGTGGTGAACACTGAAGCTTTCTTT	CASSFRVVVNTEAFF
TRBV5-1	.	TRBJ1-2	.	TGCGCCAGCAGCTTGGGAGGCCTTAACTATGGCTACACCTTC	CASSLGGLNYGYTF
TRBV19	.	TRBJ2-7	.	TGTGCCAGTAGACTTCGGGATACCTCCTACGAGCAGTACTTC	CASRLRDTSYEQYF
TRBV19	.	TRBJ1-5	.	TGTGCCAGTAGTATGTGGAAAGATCAGCCCCAGCATTTT	CASSMWKDQPQHF
TRBV9	.	TRBJ2-1	.	TGTGCCAGCAGCGGTAGAGGGAATGAGCAGTTCTTC	CASSGRGNEQFF
TRBV19	TRBD1	TRBJ1-2	.	TGTGCCAGTAGTCCAGGGGGCGCCGACTATGGCTACACCTTC	CASSPGGADYGYTF
TRBV5-6	.	TRBJ2-7	.	TGTGCCAGCAGCTTTCGGGGGGCGACCTCCTACGAGCAGTACTTC	CASSFRGATSYEQYF
TRBV7-2	.	TRBJ2-1	.	TGTGCCAGCAGCTCGAGTCTAGCGAGCTCCTACAATGAGCAGTTCTTC	CASSSSLASSYNEQFF
TRBV7-3	.	TRBJ2-1	.	TGTGCCAGCAGCTCGTTACCGGGACAAAAAATGACCGACGAGCAGTTCTTC	CASSSLPGQKMTDEQFF
TRBV7-2	.	TRBJ1-3	.	TGTGCCAGCAGCTTAGATCTGGGGAGGGACACCATATATTTT	CASSLDLGRDTIYF
TRBV28	TRBD2	TRBJ2-1	.	TGTGCCAGCAGTTCCCATAGCGGGAGGACAAATGAGCAGTTCTTC	CASSSHSGRTNEQFF
TRBV28	.	TRBJ1-5	.	TGTGCCAGCAGTCCCTCCCGGGTCAATCAGCCCCAGCATTTT	CASSPSRVNQPQHF